This entry describes one TCR beta chain. The antigen remains undetermined. In TCRdb, the reads were re-called with MiXCR into one record per CDR3 protein. The table records 750,000 to 900,000 distinct CDR3 sequences, about 29% of them present only once. The CDR3 loop spans 14 amino acids. V shed 3 bases and J shed 7 bases, with 10 bases lying between them. Germline-derived CDR1 and CDR2 are MNHEY and SMNVEV (reference sequence). This sample is part of a study of T cell repertoires in cytomegalovirus infection. This sequence originates from a human donor in good health (CMV status not recorded). Some clones in this sample may be carry-over from other donors' samples. The sequencing here drew on cultured CD8+ T cells from PBMCs, taken from culture after CMV antigen stimulation. The chain joins TRBV27 to TRBJ1-6; D is possibly TRBD1 (5 bases). The CDR3 nucleotides read TGTGCCAGCAGTTTTTCTCGGGGCAATTCACCCCTCCACTTT. The encoded protein is CASSFSRGNSPLHF.